The rows below give T cell receptor beta chains drawn from one sample of a study of blood T cell repertoires in COVID-19. The protocol was immunoSEQ multiplex PCR, while the TCRdb copy is restricted to in-frame clones and leaves out a portion. The sample lists some 130,000 clones, 78% seen once, with 5% to 7% in the top ten. The sample comprised PBMCs or T cells enriched from blood (not recorded which). These receptors came from a woman aged 45-60 years who had recovered from COVID-19. CDR3s include the opening cysteine and the closing phenylalanine or tryptophan. Fields, in order: V gene, D gene, clone size, J gene, CDR3 protein, CDR3 DNA. A D gene is named only where the DNA matches it firmly. Clone size is stated in some rows and not others, as once, few, many or a class when expanded.

TRBV28	TRBD1	once	TRBJ2-7	CASTKTGDYEQYF	TGTGCCAGCACTAAGACAGGGGACTACGAGCAGTACTTC
TRBV18	TRBD1	NA	TRBJ1-1	CASSPGTGGDTEAFF	TGTGCCAGCTCACCAGGGACAGGGGGGGATACTGAAGCTTTCTTT
TRBV12-3/TRBV12-4	NA	NA	TRBJ2-1	CASSFMGPGEQFF	TGTGCCAGCAGTTTTATGGGTCCGGGTGAGCAGTTCTTC
TRBV19	NA	few	TRBJ2-4	CATLQAGAKNIQYF	TGTGCCACTCTCCAGGCGGGGGCCAAAAACATTCAGTACTTC
TRBV23-1	TRBD1	few	TRBJ1-3	CASSQSGTAFSGNTIYF	TGCGCCAGCAGTCAATCAGGGACAGCCTTCTCTGGAAACACCATATATTTT
TRBV7-2	TRBD1	NA	TRBJ2-1	CASSPQAGTGFNNEQFF	TGTGCCAGCAGCCCCCAAGCGGGGACAGGGTTCAACAATGAGCAGTTCTTC
TRBV6-2/TRBV6-3	TRBD1	few	TRBJ1-2	CASSRADRGYGYTF	TGTGCCAGCAGCAGGGCGGACAGGGGTTATGGCTACACCTTC
TRBV7-3	NA	NA	TRBJ2-2	CASSSTAPGAGELFF	TGTGCCAGCAGCTCGACAGCACCTGGGGCCGGGGAGCTGTTTTTT
TRBV11-2	NA	NA	TRBJ2-5	CASSSDQGYQETQYF	TGTGCCAGCAGCTCAGATCAGGGATACCAAGAGACCCAGTACTTC
TRBV6-5	NA	NA	TRBJ1-2	CASPIRTLNYGYTF	TGTGCCAGCCCCATACGGACTCTTAACTATGGCTACACCTTC
TRBV18	TRBD1	NA	TRBJ2-7	CASRQGNEQYF	TGTGCCAGTCGACAGGGGAACGAGCAGTACTTC
TRBV11-2	NA	NA	TRBJ2-5	CASSPSASQETQYF	TGTGCCAGCAGCCCCTCAGCGAGCCAAGAGACCCAGTACTTC
TRBV7-3	TRBD2	once	TRBJ2-5	CASSPSASGVETQYF	TGTGCCAGCAGCCCTAGTGCCAGCGGGGTAGAGACCCAGTACTTC
TRBV7-9	TRBD1	NA	TRBJ1-3	CASSFGQGRKAGNTIYF	TGTGCCAGCAGCTTTGGACAGGGGCGCAAAGCTGGAAACACCATATATTTT
TRBV7-9	NA	NA	TRBJ2-7	CASSPKGSYF	TGTGCCAGCAGCCCGAAGGGGTCGTACTTC
TRBV28	NA	NA	TRBJ1-2	CAILLEEGDGYTF	TGTGCCATCCTGCTGGAGGAGGGCGATGGCTACACCTTC
TRBV6-2/TRBV6-3	TRBD1	NA	TRBJ2-7	CASSPQGASYEQYF	TGTGCCAGCAGCCCCCAGGGGGCCTCCTACGAGCAGTACTTC
TRBV29-1	NA	NA	TRBJ1-2	CSVVPYSGNYGYTF	TGCAGCGTTGTGCCTTATTCGGGTAACTATGGCTACACCTTC
TRBV11-1	TRBD1	NA	TRBJ1-2	CASSARDRAYGYTF	TGTGCCAGCAGCGCACGCGACAGGGCGTATGGCTACACCTTC
TRBV12-5	NA	NA	TRBJ1-2	CASGRGEGLYGYTF	TGTGCTAGTGGCCGGGGAGAGGGACTCTATGGCTACACCTTC
TRBV5-6	NA	few	TRBJ1-4	CASSNRQSLNEKLFF	TGTGCCAGCAGCAACCGACAGTCCTTAAATGAAAAACTGTTTTTT
TRBV5-1	NA	once	TRBJ2-3	CASSPIPGTDTQYF	TGCGCCAGCAGCCCTATCCCGGGCACAGATACGCAGTATTTT
TRBV9	NA	NA	TRBJ1-2	CASSADFYGYTF	TGTGCCAGCAGCGCCGACTTCTATGGCTACACCTTC
TRBV6-1	TRBD1	NA	TRBJ1-3	CASSEATRGSGNTIYF	TGTGCCAGCAGTGAAGCGACCAGGGGGTCTGGAAACACCATATATTTT
TRBV3-1/TRBV3-2	TRBD2	NA	TRBJ2-7	CASSPRLAGPYEQYF	TGTGCCAGCAGCCCCAGACTAGCGGGGCCCTACGAGCAGTACTTC
TRBV2	NA	NA	TRBJ2-7	CATATDTNYEQYF	TGTGCCACCGCGACCGACACAAACTACGAGCAGTACTTC
TRBV7-7	NA	NA	TRBJ2-5	CASSLGGSSTKETQYF	TGTGCCAGCAGCTTAGGTGGGAGCAGCACTAAAGAGACCCAGTACTTC
TRBV7-2	NA	NA	TRBJ2-1	CASSLAPGANEQFF	TGTGCCAGCAGCTTAGCTCCAGGGGCAAATGAGCAGTTCTTC
TRBV7-2	TRBD2	once	TRBJ2-3	CASSTRLAEGDTQYF	TGTGCCAGCAGCACAAGACTAGCGGAGGGAGATACGCAGTATTTT
TRBV6-5	NA	NA	TRBJ2-3	CASLFTDTQYF	TGTGCCAGCCTTTTCACAGATACGCAGTATTTT
TRBV10-1	NA	medium-sized	TRBJ2-3	CARDNTDTQYF	TGCGCCAGGGACAACACAGATACGCAGTATTTT
TRBV5-1	NA	few	TRBJ2-3	CASSPGQLTDTQYF	TGCGCCAGCAGCCCAGGACAGCTCACAGATACGCAGTATTTT
TRBV5-5	TRBD1	NA	TRBJ1-2	CASSPGTGYGYTF	TGTGCCAGCAGCCCCGGGACAGGCTATGGCTACACCTTC
TRBV28	TRBD1	once	TRBJ2-7	CASSGGRTGFYEQYF	TGTGCCAGCAGTGGGGGCAGGACAGGGTTCTACGAGCAGTACTTC
TRBV4-2	TRBD1	NA	TRBJ1-1	CASSQELRQGVEAFF	TGTGCCAGCAGCCAGGAGCTTCGACAGGGGGTAGAAGCTTTCTTT
TRBV2	NA	NA	TRBJ2-6	CASSRSSGANVLTF	TGTGCCAGCAGTCGGTCCTCTGGGGCCAACGTCCTGACTTTC
TRBV12-3/TRBV12-4	TRBD1	once	TRBJ1-1	CASSFDRATEAFF	TGTGCCAGCAGTTTTGACAGGGCCACTGAAGCTTTCTTT
TRBV5-1	NA	NA	TRBJ1-1	CASSFRGGNTEAFF	TGCGCCAGCAGCTTCCGAGGCGGGAACACTGAAGCTTTCTTT
TRBV10-3	NA	NA	TRBJ1-6	CATAESGTAGPLHF	TGTGCCACCGCCGAGTCGGGCACCGCGGGACCCCTCCACTTT
TRBV28	NA	NA	TRBJ1-1	CASSRSGDTEAFF	TGTGCCAGCAGTCGATCAGGGGACACTGAAGCTTTCTTT
TRBV11-2	TRBD1	NA	TRBJ1-1	CASSLRQGGGTEAFF	TGTGCCAGCAGCTTACGCCAGGGGGGAGGCACTGAAGCTTTCTTT
TRBV11-3	NA	NA	TRBJ1-1	CASSSGRGATEAFF	TGTGCCAGCAGTTCGGGGCGGGGGGCCACTGAAGCTTTCTTT
TRBV6-5	TRBD1	NA	TRBJ1-2	CASQRSGGAGGYTF	TGTGCCAGCCAGAGGTCAGGGGGCGCAGGGGGCTACACCTTC
TRBV5-1	NA	NA	TRBJ1-4	CASRGALTNEKLFF	TGCGCCAGCAGGGGCGCCCTAACTAATGAAAAACTGTTTTTT
TRBV29-1	NA	NA	TRBJ2-3	CSVRITGTDTQYF	TGCAGCGTCAGGATAACAGGCACAGATACGCAGTATTTT
TRBV16	NA	NA	TRBJ2-4	CASSQSGRGRAKNIQYF	TGTGCCAGCAGCCAATCGGGGAGGGGGAGAGCCAAAAACATTCAGTACTTC
TRBV24-1	NA	few	TRBJ2-5	CATSDLGQGGVGTQYF	TGTGCCACCAGTGATTTGGGTCAGGGTGGGGTCGGGACCCAGTACTTC
TRBV6-5	TRBD2	NA	TRBJ2-1	CASRTGTSGYNEQFF	TGTGCCAGCAGGACGGGGACTAGCGGTTACAATGAGCAGTTCTTC
TRBV19	NA	NA	TRBJ2-5	CASSDKYQETQYF	TGTGCCAGTAGCGACAAGTACCAAGAGACCCAGTACTTC
TRBV28	NA	NA	TRBJ2-1	CASSTDPGNYNEQFF	TGTGCCAGCAGCACCGATCCAGGTAACTACAATGAGCAGTTCTTC
TRBV15	TRBD2	once	TRBJ2-1	CATSRDFGSGLAGGRSYNEQFF	TGTGCCACCAGCAGAGATTTTGGTTCGGGACTAGCGGGGGGGAGGTCCTACAATGAGCAGTTCTTC
TRBV4-1	NA	NA	TRBJ1-2	CASSQEQGTYGYTF	TGCGCCAGCAGCCAAGAGCAGGGCACGTATGGCTACACCTTC
TRBV6-5	NA	NA	TRBJ1-4	CASAQGWANEKLFF	TGTGCCAGCGCTCAGGGATGGGCTAATGAAAAACTGTTTTTT
TRBV19	TRBD2	NA	TRBJ2-5	CASSLKGLAGGLKETQYF	TGTGCCAGTAGTCTCAAGGGACTAGCGGGGGGCCTAAAAGAGACCCAGTACTTC